This T cell receptor beta chain was profiled in a study of blood T cell repertoires in COVID-19. Study overall: Some COVID-19 samples were acute and others convalescent; all came from the United States, Italy and Spain.

The V segment lost 2 bases and the J segment 6 bases; nucleotides outside the gene matches: 15. Germline CDR1 reads SNHLY; CDR2 reads FYNNEI. This CDR3 region has 18 residues. The data were produced by immunoSEQ multiplex PCR, yet TCRdb's version contains in-frame clones alone and is incomplete. The sample carries 210,000 or so clones, nearly 90% recorded once. Recovery meant two consecutive negative NP/OP PCR tests, professional clearance, or resolved symptoms. The source is a man aged 30 to 39 who had recovered from COVID-19. The chain combines TRBV2 with TRBJ2-3; TRBD2 matches 9 bases. Material for sequencing was PBMCs or T cells enriched from blood (not recorded which). The CDR3 coding sequence is TGTGCCAGCAGTGAATACGGTAGCGGGGGAGTTTCTAGGGATACGCAGTATTTT. It is translated as CASSEYGSGGVSRDTQYF.